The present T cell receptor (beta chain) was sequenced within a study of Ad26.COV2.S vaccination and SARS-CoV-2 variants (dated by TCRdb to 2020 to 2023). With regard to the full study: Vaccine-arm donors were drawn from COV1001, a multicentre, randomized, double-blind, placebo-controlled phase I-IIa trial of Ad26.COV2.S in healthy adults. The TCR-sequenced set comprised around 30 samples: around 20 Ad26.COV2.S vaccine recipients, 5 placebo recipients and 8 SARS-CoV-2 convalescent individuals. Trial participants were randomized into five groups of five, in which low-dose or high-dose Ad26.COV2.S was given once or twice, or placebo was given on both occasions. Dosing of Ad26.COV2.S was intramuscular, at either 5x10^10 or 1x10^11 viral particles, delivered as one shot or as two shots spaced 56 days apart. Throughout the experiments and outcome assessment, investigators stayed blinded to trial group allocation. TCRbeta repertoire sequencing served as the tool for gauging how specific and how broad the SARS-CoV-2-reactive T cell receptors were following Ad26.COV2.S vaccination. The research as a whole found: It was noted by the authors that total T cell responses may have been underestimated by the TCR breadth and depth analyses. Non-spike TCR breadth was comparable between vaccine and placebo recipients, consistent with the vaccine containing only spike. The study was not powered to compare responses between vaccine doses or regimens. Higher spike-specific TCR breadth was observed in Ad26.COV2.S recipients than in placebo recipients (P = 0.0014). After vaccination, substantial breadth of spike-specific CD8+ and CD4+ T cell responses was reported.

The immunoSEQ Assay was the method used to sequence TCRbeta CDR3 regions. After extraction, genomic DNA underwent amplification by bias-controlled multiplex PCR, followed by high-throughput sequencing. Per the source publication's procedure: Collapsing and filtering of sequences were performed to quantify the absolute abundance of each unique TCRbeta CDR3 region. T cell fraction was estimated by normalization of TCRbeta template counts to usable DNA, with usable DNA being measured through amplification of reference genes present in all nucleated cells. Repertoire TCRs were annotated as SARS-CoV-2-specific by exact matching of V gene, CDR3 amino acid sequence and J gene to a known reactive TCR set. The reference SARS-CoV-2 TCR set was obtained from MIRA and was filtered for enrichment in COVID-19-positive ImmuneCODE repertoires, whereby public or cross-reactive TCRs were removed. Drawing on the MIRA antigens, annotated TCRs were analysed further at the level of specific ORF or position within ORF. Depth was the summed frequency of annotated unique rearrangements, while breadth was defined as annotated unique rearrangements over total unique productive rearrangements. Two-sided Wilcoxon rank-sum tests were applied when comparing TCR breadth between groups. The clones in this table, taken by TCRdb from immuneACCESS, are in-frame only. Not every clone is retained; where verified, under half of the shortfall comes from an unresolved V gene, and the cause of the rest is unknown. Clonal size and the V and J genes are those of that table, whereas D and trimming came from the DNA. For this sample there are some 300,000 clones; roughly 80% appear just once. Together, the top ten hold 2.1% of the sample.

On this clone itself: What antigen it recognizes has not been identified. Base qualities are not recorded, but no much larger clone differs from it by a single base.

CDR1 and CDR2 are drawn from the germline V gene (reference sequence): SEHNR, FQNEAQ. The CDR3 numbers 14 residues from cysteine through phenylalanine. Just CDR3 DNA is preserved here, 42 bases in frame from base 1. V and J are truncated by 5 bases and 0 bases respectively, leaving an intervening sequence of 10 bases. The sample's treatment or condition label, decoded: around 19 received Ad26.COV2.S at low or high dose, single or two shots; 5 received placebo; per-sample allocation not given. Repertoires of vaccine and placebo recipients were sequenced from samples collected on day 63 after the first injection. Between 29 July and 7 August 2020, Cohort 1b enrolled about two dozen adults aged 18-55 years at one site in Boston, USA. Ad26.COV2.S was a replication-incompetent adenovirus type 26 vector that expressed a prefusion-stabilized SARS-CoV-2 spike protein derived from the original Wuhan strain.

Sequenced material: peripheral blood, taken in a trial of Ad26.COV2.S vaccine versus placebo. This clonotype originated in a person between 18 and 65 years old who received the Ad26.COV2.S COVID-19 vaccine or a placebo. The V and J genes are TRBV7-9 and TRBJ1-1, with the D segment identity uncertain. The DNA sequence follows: TGTGCCAGCAGCCCTACACTGATGAACACTGAAGCTTTCTTT. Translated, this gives CASSPTLMNTEAFF.